A selection of T cell receptor beta chains follows, all from one sample in a study of blood T cell repertoires in COVID-19. Libraries were prepared by immunoSEQ multiplex PCR; TCRdb keeps only in-frame clonotypes and omits some of them. Of 45,000 to 65,000 clones in the sample, 75% to 85% are singletons; the top ten hold around 15%. The sample taken for sequencing was peripheral blood. Source of these receptors: a man aged 35-49 years with acute or convalescent COVID-19. CDR3s include the opening cysteine and the closing phenylalanine or tryptophan. Each record gives: J gene, D gene, clone size, V gene, CDR3 DNA, CDR3 protein. The D gene is left open where the match is weak. Part of the rows lack a size; the others show once, few, many or a class for expanded clones.

J gene: TRBJ1-2; D gene: NA; clone size: NA; V gene: TRBV3-1/TRBV3-2; CDR3 DNA: TGTGCCAGCAGCCAAGGTCGGGGGGGCTATGGCTACACCTTC; CDR3 protein: CASSQGRGGYGYTF
J gene: TRBJ2-1; D gene: TRBD1; clone size: NA; V gene: TRBV11-3; CDR3 DNA: TGTGCCAGCAGCCTAAGAGGGACAGGGGGTAATGAGCAGTTCTTC; CDR3 protein: CASSLRGTGGNEQFF
J gene: TRBJ2-3; D gene: NA; clone size: NA; V gene: TRBV2; CDR3 DNA: TGTGCCAGCAGTGGGGGCCTTTCTCCGTATTTT; CDR3 protein: CASSGGLSPYF
J gene: TRBJ1-3; D gene: NA; clone size: NA; V gene: TRBV7-9; CDR3 DNA: TGTGCCAGCAGCTCCCAGAGGGGGATCGGAAACACCATATATTTT; CDR3 protein: CASSSQRGIGNTIYF
J gene: TRBJ1-1; D gene: TRBD1; clone size: NA; V gene: TRBV9; CDR3 DNA: TGTGCCAGCAGCGCAAACAGGGGTAGCACTGAAGCTTTCTTT; CDR3 protein: CASSANRGSTEAFF
J gene: TRBJ2-7; D gene: NA; clone size: NA; V gene: TRBV30; CDR3 DNA: TGTGCCTGGAGTGTTGGTGGGTCCGCGAGGGAGCAGTACTTC; CDR3 protein: CAWSVGGSAREQYF
J gene: TRBJ1-2; D gene: NA; clone size: NA; V gene: TRBV2; CDR3 DNA: TGTGCCAGCAGTACGAGGGCGGAGTATGGCTACACCTTC; CDR3 protein: CASSTRAEYGYTF
J gene: TRBJ1-1; D gene: NA; clone size: NA; V gene: TRBV14; CDR3 DNA: TGTGCCAGCAGCGCGCGACAGGCCCCGAACACTGAAGCTTTCTTT; CDR3 protein: CASSARQAPNTEAFF
J gene: TRBJ2-7; D gene: NA; clone size: NA; V gene: TRBV6-1; CDR3 DNA: TGTGCCAGCAGTGAACCCCGTGATGGGCAGGCGACGTGGTACGAGCAGTACTTC; CDR3 protein: CASSEPRDGQATWYEQYF
J gene: TRBJ2-3; D gene: TRBD2; clone size: once; V gene: TRBV4-1; CDR3 DNA: TGCGCCAGCAGCCAAGACCTAGCGGGGATGGGAGATACGCAGTATTTT; CDR3 protein: CASSQDLAGMGDTQYF
J gene: TRBJ2-5; D gene: TRBD2; clone size: once; V gene: TRBV2; CDR3 DNA: TGTGCCAGCAGTAGGGGGACTAGCGGGGAGACCCAGTACTTC; CDR3 protein: CASSRGTSGETQYF
J gene: TRBJ1-2; D gene: TRBD1; clone size: NA; V gene: TRBV27; CDR3 DNA: TGTGCCAGCAGTTTACTTGTTCCCGGACAGGGGGACTATGGCTACACCTTC; CDR3 protein: CASSLLVPGQGDYGYTF
J gene: TRBJ2-2; D gene: TRBD1; clone size: NA; V gene: TRBV6-5; CDR3 DNA: TGTGCCAGCTCGGGGACAGACACCGGGGAGCTGTTTTTT; CDR3 protein: CASSGTDTGELFF
J gene: TRBJ1-2; D gene: TRBD1; clone size: NA; V gene: TRBV6-5; CDR3 DNA: TGTGCCAGTAGGGACAGGGGGGGAGGTGACTATGGCTACACCTTC; CDR3 protein: CASRDRGGGDYGYTF
J gene: TRBJ1-5; D gene: NA; clone size: NA; V gene: TRBV30; CDR3 DNA: TGTGCCTGGGCCGACAGTAGCAATCAGCCCCAGCATTTT; CDR3 protein: CAWADSSNQPQHF
J gene: TRBJ2-4; D gene: NA; clone size: NA; V gene: TRBV29-1; CDR3 DNA: TGCAGCGTCGTTGTCAACGGAAACATTCAGTACTTC; CDR3 protein: CSVVVNGNIQYF
J gene: TRBJ1-2; D gene: TRBD1; clone size: NA; V gene: TRBV11-2; CDR3 DNA: TGTGCCAGCAGCGCCCGCAGGGGGCAAACCTTC; CDR3 protein: CASSARRGQTF
J gene: TRBJ1-4; D gene: NA; clone size: NA; V gene: TRBV19; CDR3 DNA: TGTGCCACGCGGGAGGGATTTAATGAAAAACTGTTTTTT; CDR3 protein: CATREGFNEKLFF
J gene: TRBJ1-2; D gene: TRBD1; clone size: NA; V gene: TRBV19; CDR3 DNA: TGTGCCAGTAGTTCCCAGGACAGGGTAGGGTATGGCTACACCTTC; CDR3 protein: CASSSQDRVGYGYTF
J gene: TRBJ1-4; D gene: NA; clone size: NA; V gene: TRBV19; CDR3 DNA: TGTGCCTCAAAGAGGGCAGGATATAATGAAAAACTGTTTTTT; CDR3 protein: CASKRAGYNEKLFF
J gene: TRBJ2-2; D gene: NA; clone size: NA; V gene: TRBV19; CDR3 DNA: TGTGCCAGTAGAAGAACAGGTTGGACGAACACCGGGGAGCTGTTTTTT; CDR3 protein: CASRRTGWTNTGELFF
J gene: TRBJ1-6; D gene: TRBD1; clone size: few; V gene: TRBV18; CDR3 DNA: TGTGCCAGCTCGCTTTCGGACAGGGGCCACCTCCACTTT; CDR3 protein: CASSLSDRGHLHF
J gene: TRBJ2-5; D gene: NA; clone size: NA; V gene: TRBV2; CDR3 DNA: TGTGCCAGCAGTTATAGAGAGACCCAGTACTTC; CDR3 protein: CASSYRETQYF
J gene: TRBJ2-1; D gene: TRBD1; clone size: NA; V gene: TRBV7-8; CDR3 DNA: TGTGCCAGCAGCCGAGGCAGTCGGACAGGTCGCAATGAGCAGTTCTTC; CDR3 protein: CASSRGSRTGRNEQFF
J gene: TRBJ1-2; D gene: NA; clone size: NA; V gene: TRBV11-2; CDR3 DNA: TGTGCCAGCAGCTTACAGTCAGGGTATGGCTACACCTTC; CDR3 protein: CASSLQSGYGYTF
J gene: TRBJ1-6; D gene: TRBD1; clone size: NA; V gene: TRBV7-8; CDR3 DNA: TGTGCCAGCAGCTTAGAGGCCGGGACAGGGGGTCCACCCCTCCACTTT; CDR3 protein: CASSLEAGTGGPPLHF
J gene: TRBJ1-1; D gene: TRBD1; clone size: NA; V gene: TRBV30; CDR3 DNA: TGTGCCTGGGGGACAGGGTTGAACACTGAAGCTTTCTTT; CDR3 protein: CAWGTGLNTEAFF
J gene: TRBJ2-7; D gene: TRBD1; clone size: NA; V gene: TRBV18; CDR3 DNA: TGTGCCAGCTCACCGGGATGGACAGGGGTGGACGAGCAGTACTTC; CDR3 protein: CASSPGWTGVDEQYF
J gene: TRBJ1-5; D gene: NA; clone size: NA; V gene: TRBV24-1; CDR3 DNA: TGTGCCACCGGAGGGGACGGCGGGCGCGAGCCCCAGCATTTT; CDR3 protein: CATGGDGGREPQHF
J gene: TRBJ1-5; D gene: NA; clone size: NA; V gene: TRBV3-1/TRBV3-2; CDR3 DNA: TGTGCCAGCAGCCAAAGCCTGAGAGAACAGCCCCAGCATTTT; CDR3 protein: CASSQSLREQPQHF
J gene: TRBJ2-3; D gene: TRBD1; clone size: NA; V gene: TRBV25-1; CDR3 DNA: TGTGCCAGCACGGGGGACAGGGGGGGCACAGATACGCAGTATTTT; CDR3 protein: CASTGDRGGTDTQYF
J gene: TRBJ2-6; D gene: NA; clone size: NA; V gene: TRBV19; CDR3 DNA: TGTGCCAGTAGTATAGGGGCAGGAGGGGCCAACGTCCTGACTTTC; CDR3 protein: CASSIGAGGANVLTF
J gene: TRBJ2-6; D gene: NA; clone size: NA; V gene: TRBV3-1/TRBV3-2; CDR3 DNA: TGTGCCAGCAGACCCGGGACAAGCCGTAGCTCTGGGGCCAACGTCCTGACTTTC; CDR3 protein: CASRPGTSRSSGANVLTF